This T cell receptor (beta chain) originates from a study of OX40 agonist ivuxolimab in advanced cancers. Overall study context: With a range of 23 to 79, age averaged 60 years, and 70% to 85% were male.

Assay: immunoSEQ multiplex PCR; the TCRdb copy retains only in-frame clones and omits some. Among tens of thousands of clones, 85% to 90% were seen once, and the ten largest hold 32%. The V gene's germline CDR1 is SGDLS and CDR2 YYNGEE. The V end lost 2 bases, the J end lost 6 bases, and 20 bases lay between the germline ends. CDR3 size: 17 residues. The material sequenced was CD4+ or CD8+ T cells sorted from blood, taken in a trial of the OX40 agonist ivuxolimab. The TCR comes from an adult with an advanced solid tumor such as melanoma, head and neck, liver or kidney cancer. V and J are TRBV9 and TRBJ2-2, with D perhaps TRBD1 or TRBD2 (5 bases each). Here the CDR3 DNA reads TGTGCCAGCAGCGTGGGATCAGGGACGAACGTGGCCGGGGAGCTGTTTTTT. Translation: CASSVGSGTNVAGELFF.